Shown below are 19 T cell receptor beta chains from a single sample sequenced in a study of cytomegalovirus exposure and HLA in healthy donors (dated by TCRdb to between 2016 and 2019). Receptors were amplified or captured by the immunoSEQ multiplex PCR assay. For the multiplex PCR, a mixture combining 60 forward primers for TCR Vbeta segments and 13 reverse primers for TCR Jbeta segments was used. TCRdb holds this immuneACCESS table with in-frame rearrangements only. Some clones are missing; in checked studies, unresolved V genes explain under half, and the rest has no known cause. Counted in this sample were about 120,000 clones; around 70% of them appeared once. The ten largest clones take up 4% to 5% of the sample. The sequenced sample consisted of PBMCs. These TCRs come from a woman in her 40s in good health and CMV-seronegative.

The chain links TRBV11-1 to TRBJ2-1, with 8 nucleotides matching TRBD1. In germline, CDR1 is SGHAT, CDR2 FQDESV (reference sequence). This CDR3 comprises 15 residues. V shed 5 bases and J 8 bases; nucleotides not matched to a gene: 11. The CDR3 nucleotides read TGTGCCAGCAGCCTTGACACAGGGGGTATCGATGAGCAGTTCTTC. Translating it yields CASSLDTGGIDEQFF.

This chain joins TRBV19 and TRBJ2-3; tentatively, D is TRBD2 (5 bases). CDR3 length equals 13 residues. V shed 5 bases and J shed 4 bases, with 10 bases lying between them. Germline V gene data show CDR1 as LNHDA and CDR2 as SQIVND (reference sequence). CDR3 DNA: TGTGCCAGTAGTGAGGTGAGGGCAGATACGCAGTATTTT. It specifies CASSEVRADTQYF.

The rearrangement uses TRBV7-2 and TRBJ2-5; 7 positions match TRBD2. The end of the DNA aligns better with TRBJ2-7, so the J call may be wrong. CDR1 is SGHTA and CDR2 is FQGNSA in the germline V gene. This CDR3 has 14 residues. CDR3 bases: TGTGCCAGCAGCTTAGGAGCGGGGATCCACGAGCAGTACTTC. It yields the protein CASSLGAGIHEQYF.

The gene calls are TRBV4-3 and TRBJ2-2; no clear D. Trimming removed 3 bases from V and 7 bases from J, with 12 bases in between. The CDR3 is 14 residues long. The germline V gene has CDR1 LGHNA and CDR2 YSLEER. This CDR3 is CASSQILNYGELFF. For the CDR3, the DNA is TGCGCCAGCAGCCAGATACTAAACTACGGGGAGCTGTTTTTT.

The V gene is TRBV25-1, the J gene TRBJ2-1; tentative D call: TRBD2 (6 bases). Per germline, CDR1 MGHDK and CDR2 SYGVNS. This CDR3 is 12 amino acids long. V was shortened by 4 bases and J by 8 bases, with 9 bases between the two germline ends. The DNA for the CDR3 is TGTGCCAGCAGTGGCTCGGGAGATGAGCAGTTCTTC. Protein product: CASSGSGDEQFF.

The chain has TRBV7-2 and TRBJ2-3; 10 bases map to TRBD2. V was clipped by 5 bases and J by 2 bases; unmatched bases: 7. This CDR3 has 16 residues. CDR1 is SGHTA and CDR2 is FQGNSA in the germline V gene. CDR3 sequence: CASSPGTSEPTDTQYF. The CDR3 DNA follows: TGTGCCAGCAGCCCCGGGACTAGCGAGCCCACAGATACGCAGTATTTT.

This clone has a handful of counts. The chain couples TRBV4-3 to TRBJ2-2, with D unclear. Trimming took 0 bases from V and 6 from J, leaving 11 bases between them. CDR3 length: 15 amino acids. Germline V gives CDR1 LGHNA, CDR2 YSLEER. Written as DNA, the CDR3 is TGCGCCAGCAGCCAAGACGCGCCCCCCCCCGGGGAGCTGTTTTTT. Translated, it gives CASSQDAPPPGELFF.

The chain employs TRBV9 and TRBJ1-5, with 7 positions matching TRBD1. V shed 5 bases and J 10 bases; nucleotides not matched to a gene: 12. The CDR3 has 14 amino acids. Germline CDR1 and CDR2: SGDLS and YYNGEE. CDR3 DNA: TGTGCCAGCAGTGGACCCGGACAGGACGTTCCCCAGCATTTT. Its translation: CASSGPGQDVPQHF.

This chain joins TRBV11-2 and TRBJ2-7, with 7 bases fitting TRBD2. The CDR3 totals 19 residues. The germline V gene has CDR1 SGHAT and CDR2 FQNNGV. V lost 1 base to trimming and J lost 0 bases; unmatched junction nucleotides: 15. CDR3 coding DNA: TGTGCCAGCAGCTTAGTTATGGCGGGGGACTTCCCAAGCTCCTACGAGCAGTACTTC. The encoded protein is CASSLVMAGDFPSSYEQYF.

The chain carries TRBV6-5 and TRBJ1-5; 9 nucleotides line up with TRBD1. The CDR3 length is 14 residues. The J segment lost 7 bases and the V segment lost 9 bases, leaving 10 bases of the junction unmatched. CDR1 and CDR2 from the germline V gene are MNHEY and SVGAGI. The CDR3 loop is CARTGGAQKQPQHF. DNA for the CDR3: TGTGCCAGAACAGGGGGCGCTCAGAAGCAGCCCCAGCATTTT.

The chain has TRBV15 and TRBJ2-5; tentative D call: TRBD2 (6 bases). The last part of the DNA fits TRBJ2-7 better; the J call may be wrong. The CDR3 is 15 residues long. The germline V gene has CDR1 LNHNV and CDR2 YYDKDF (reference sequence). The CDR3 loop is CATSRGLDSSYEQYF. As DNA, the CDR3 is TGTGCCACCAGCAGGGGACTCGACTCCTCCTACGAGCAGTACTTC.

The CDR3 sequence: CASSSRELYGEQYF. The DNA for the CDR3 is TGTGCCAGCTCGTCTCGGGAGCTGTATGGGGAGCAGTACTTC. V and J are TRBV18 and TRBJ2-7; D is possibly TRBD2 (6 bases). V was clipped by 6 bases and J by 7 bases, with 19 bases between them. The germline V gene encodes CDR1 KGHSH and CDR2 LQKENI. The CDR3 length is 14 residues.

In this sample, this clone turned up once. The chain couples TRBV2 to TRBJ2-1, with TRBD1 identical over 8 bases. The CDR3 is made up of 17 amino acids. The germline CDR1 and CDR2 sequences are SNHLY and FYNNEI. The J segment lost 7 bases and the V segment lost 8 bases, leaving 19 bases of the junction unmatched. In nucleotides, the CDR3 is TGTGCCAGCCGGGAAAGAGGGCAGGGGGCGATTTGGAATGAGCAGTTCTTC. Its translation is CASRERGQGAIWNEQFF.

The V call is TRBV7-7, the J call TRBJ2-5; TRBD1 aligns across 11 bases. V trimming: 5 bases; J trimming: 4 bases; junction bases outside the gene matches: 3. There are 14 residues in the CDR3. Per the germline V gene, CDR1 is SSHAT and CDR2 is FNYEAQ (reference sequence). Here the CDR3 DNA reads TGTGCCAGCAGCCCCGGGACAGGGGGAGAGACCCAGTACTTC. Translation gives CASSPGTGGETQYF.

The CDR3 DNA reads as TGTGCCACCATCGCAAGACAGGGGCCTAAGACGACCCAGTACTTC. Encoded protein: CATIARQGPKTTQYF. This chain joins TRBV27 and TRBJ2-5; TRBD1 matches 8 bases. The germline CDR1 and CDR2 sequences are MNHEY and SMNVEV (reference sequence). The CDR3 is 15 residues long. The J segment lost 7 bases and the V segment lost 10 bases, leaving 17 bases of the junction unmatched.

This clone was counted between two and nine times. V usage is TRBV30 and J usage is TRBJ1-2, with TRBD1 identical over 10 bases. This CDR3 is built from 16 residues. The V segment lost 3 bases and the J segment 5 bases; nucleotides outside the gene matches: 12. Germline-derived CDR1 and CDR2 are GTSNPN and SVGIG (reference sequence). The CDR3 loop is CAWRKVETGGWYGYTF. CDR3 in DNA: TGTGCCTGGAGGAAGGTCGAGACAGGGGGCTGGTATGGCTACACCTTC.

The V gene is TRBV5-3, the J gene TRBJ1-2; no definite D call. TRBV5-3 is designated an ORF whose function remains uncertain. The CDR3 loop spans 14 amino acids. V dropped 4 bases and J dropped 7 bases, with 17 bases sitting between them. CDR3 in DNA: TGTGCCAGAAGCCTACGGCGGGTTCAGCCTGGCTACACCTTC. Amino acids: CARSLRRVQPGYTF.

The J gene is TRBJ1-2, the V gene TRBV2; TRBD1 is a possible D gene (5 bases). The germline CDR1 and CDR2 sequences are SNHLY and FYNNEI. Trimming stripped 7 bases from V and 8 bases from J, with 20 bases between. There are 14 residues in the CDR3. CDR3 bases: TGTGCCAGCACTGCAGGGAGGGGCTCGGGGGGCTACACCTTC. Its protein product is CASTAGRGSGGYTF.

J is TRBJ1-2 and V is TRBV6-1; the D is unclear. CDR3 length: 15 residues. CDR1 is MNHNS, CDR2 SASEGT, per germline. The V end was cut by 0 bases, the J end by 2 bases, with 10 bases between. The DNA for the CDR3 is TGTGCCAGCAGTGAAGCGCTTGGAGGCAACTATGGCTACACCTTC. It translates to CASSEALGGNYGYTF.